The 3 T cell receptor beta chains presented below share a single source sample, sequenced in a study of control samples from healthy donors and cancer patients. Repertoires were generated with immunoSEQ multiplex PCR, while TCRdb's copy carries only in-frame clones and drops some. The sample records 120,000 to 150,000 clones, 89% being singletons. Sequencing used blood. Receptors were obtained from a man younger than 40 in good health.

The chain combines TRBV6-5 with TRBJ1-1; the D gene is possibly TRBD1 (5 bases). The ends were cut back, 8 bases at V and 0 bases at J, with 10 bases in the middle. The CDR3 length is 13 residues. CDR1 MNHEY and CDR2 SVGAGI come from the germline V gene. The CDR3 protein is CASRTTVNTEAFF. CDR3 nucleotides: TGTGCCAGCCGGACAACGGTGAACACTGAAGCTTTCTTT.

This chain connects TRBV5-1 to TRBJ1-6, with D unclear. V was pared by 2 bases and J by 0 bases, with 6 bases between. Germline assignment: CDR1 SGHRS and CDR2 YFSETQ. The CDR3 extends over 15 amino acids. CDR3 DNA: TGCGCCAGCAGCTTAAGTCCCTCCTATAATTCACCCCTCCACTTT. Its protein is CASSLSPSYNSPLHF.

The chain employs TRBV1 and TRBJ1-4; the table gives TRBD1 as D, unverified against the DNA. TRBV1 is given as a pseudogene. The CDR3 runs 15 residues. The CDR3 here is CTSSVLGAPNEKLFF. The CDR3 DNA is TGCACCAGCAGCGTGTTGGGGGCTCCTAATGAAAAACTGTTTTTT.